The clone carrying this T cell receptor (beta chain) was detected only once. Its cognate antigen is unknown. Profiling relied on immunoSEQ multiplex PCR, and the TCRdb table lists in-frame clones only, not all of them. The repertoire includes some 110,000 clones, 75% to 90% of them detected once, and less than 9.5% sits in the top ten. These data are taken from a study of T cell responses to AZD1222 COVID-19 vaccine. CDR1 MNHEY and CDR2 SVGAGI come from the germline V gene. Trimming removed 2 bases from V and 7 bases from J, with 11 bases in between. This CDR3 comprises 13 residues. Study results and caveats: Among vaccine-associated CD4 TCRs, coverage spanned spike, with dominance at 160-218 and 743-854. After two AZD1222 doses, spike-specific TCR breadth and depth rose versus day 0. It should be noted that donors were predominantly white British and more often female, and clonal diversity was possibly underestimated.

The source material was peripheral blood, sampled on day 0 of AZD1222 vaccination. The chain recombines TRBV6-5 with TRBJ1-2, with a weak D call TRBD1 (5 bases). This TCR was sampled from an adult in good health. CDR3: CASSYGGMSGYTF. CDR3 DNA sequence: TGTGCCAGCAGTTACGGGGGGATGAGTGGCTACACCTTC.